This T cell receptor beta chain was obtained from a study of PD-1 blockade in classical Hodgkin lymphoma. CDR1 SGHRS and CDR2 YFSETQ come from the germline V gene. The CDR3 spans 15 residues. V was pared by 3 bases and J by 1 base, with 13 bases between. Libraries were prepared by immunoSEQ multiplex PCR; TCRdb keeps only in-frame clonotypes and omits some of them. The sample gives 47,000 or so clones, around 90% of which show up once; over 4% is in the top ten. Documented time point: newly diagnosed, previously untreated cHL patient sample. The receptor was derived from a human donor with classical Hodgkin lymphoma. Specimen: peripheral blood mononuclear cells (PBMCs). The V and J genes are TRBV5-1 and TRBJ1-1; D is unclear. The CDR3 protein is CASSSSLGSNTEAFF. The CDR3 DNA is TGCGCCAGCAGCTCCTCTCTGGGATCGAACACTGAAGCTTTCTTT. The whole variable domain, filled in from reference TRBV5-1 and TRBJ1-1, reads KAGVTQTPRYLIKTRGQQVTLSCSPISGHRSVSWYQQTPGQGLQFLFEYFSETQRNKGNFPGRFSGRQFSNSRSEMNVSTLELGDSALYLCASSSSLGSNTEAFFGQGTRLTVV.